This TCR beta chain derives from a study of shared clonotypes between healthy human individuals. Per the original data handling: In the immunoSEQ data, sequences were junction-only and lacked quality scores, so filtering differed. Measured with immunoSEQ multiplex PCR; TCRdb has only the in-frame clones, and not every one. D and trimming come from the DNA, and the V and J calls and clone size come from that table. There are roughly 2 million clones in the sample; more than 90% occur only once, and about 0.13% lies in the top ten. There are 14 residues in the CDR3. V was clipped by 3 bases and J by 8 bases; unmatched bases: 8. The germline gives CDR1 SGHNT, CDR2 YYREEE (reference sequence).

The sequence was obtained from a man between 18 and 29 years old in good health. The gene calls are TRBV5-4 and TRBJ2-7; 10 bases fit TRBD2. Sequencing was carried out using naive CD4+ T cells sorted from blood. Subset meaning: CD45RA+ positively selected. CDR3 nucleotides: TGTGCCAGCAGCTCTGGCCTAGCGGGAGTTCAGCAGTACTTC. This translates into CASSSGLAGVQQYF.